This T cell receptor beta chain was recorded in a study of blood T cell repertoires in COVID-19. For the study at large: PBMCs, B-cell-depleted T cells, or T cells were the source of the cDNA or gDNA that made up the material.

The repertoire was sequenced with immunoSEQ multiplex PCR; TCRdb's copy has only in-frame clones and lacks some. The data contain some 270,000 clones, 85% of them seen just once; the ten biggest clones take up 6.6%. Each participant's cohort was designated according to participant-reported clinical history. Per germline, CDR1 MDHEN and CDR2 SYDVKM. The CDR3 contains 18 residues. J was trimmed by 1 base and V by 4 bases; bases with no gene match: 14. The rearrangement joins TRBV28 to TRBJ1-1, with TRBD1 matching over 8 bases. This receptor was obtained from a woman aged 50 to 60 who had been exposed to COVID-19. Material for sequencing was PBMCs or T cells enriched from blood (not recorded which). CDR3 coding DNA: TGTGCCAGCAGTTCCTTACGCGGGACAGGAAGTAGGAACACTGAAGCTTTCTTT. Encoded protein: CASSSLRGTGSRNTEAFF.